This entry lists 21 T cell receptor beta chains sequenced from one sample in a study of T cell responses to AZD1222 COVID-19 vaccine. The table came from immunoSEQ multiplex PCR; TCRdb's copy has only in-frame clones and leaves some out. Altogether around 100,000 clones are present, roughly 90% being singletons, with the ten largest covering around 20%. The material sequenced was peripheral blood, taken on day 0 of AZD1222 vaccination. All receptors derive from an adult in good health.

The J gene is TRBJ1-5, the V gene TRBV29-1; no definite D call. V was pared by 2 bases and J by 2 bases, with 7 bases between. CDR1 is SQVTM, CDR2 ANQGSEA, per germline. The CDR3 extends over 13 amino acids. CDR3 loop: CSVEYGGNQPQHF. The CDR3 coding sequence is TGCAGCGTTGAATATGGTGGCAATCAGCCCCAGCATTTT. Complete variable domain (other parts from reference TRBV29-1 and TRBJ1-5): SAVISQKPSRDICQRGTSLTIQCQVDSQVTMMFWYRQQPGQSLTLIATANQGSEATYESGFVIDKFPISRPNLTFSTLTVSNMSPEDSSIYLCSVEYGGNQPQHFGDGTRLSIL.

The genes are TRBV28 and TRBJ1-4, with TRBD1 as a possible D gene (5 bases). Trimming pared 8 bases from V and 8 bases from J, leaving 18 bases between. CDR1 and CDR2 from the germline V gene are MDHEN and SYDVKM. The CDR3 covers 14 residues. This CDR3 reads CASYPGPGWEKLFF. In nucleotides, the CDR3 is TGTGCCAGCTATCCAGGGCCAGGGTGGGAAAAACTGTTTTTT.

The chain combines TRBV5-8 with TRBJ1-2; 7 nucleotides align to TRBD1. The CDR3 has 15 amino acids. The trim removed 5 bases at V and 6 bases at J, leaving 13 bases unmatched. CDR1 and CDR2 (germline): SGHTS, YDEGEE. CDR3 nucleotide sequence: TGTGCCAGCAGGTCGAGGTCGACAGGGAGTAATGGCTACACCTTC. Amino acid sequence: CASRSRSTGSNGYTF.

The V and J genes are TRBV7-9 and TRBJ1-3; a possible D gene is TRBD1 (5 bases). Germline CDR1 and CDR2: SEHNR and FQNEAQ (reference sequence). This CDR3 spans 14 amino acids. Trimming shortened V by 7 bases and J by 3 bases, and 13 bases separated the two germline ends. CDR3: CASTVGGFGNTIYF. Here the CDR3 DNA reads TGTGCCAGCACCGTTGGGGGGTTTGGAAACACCATATATTTT.

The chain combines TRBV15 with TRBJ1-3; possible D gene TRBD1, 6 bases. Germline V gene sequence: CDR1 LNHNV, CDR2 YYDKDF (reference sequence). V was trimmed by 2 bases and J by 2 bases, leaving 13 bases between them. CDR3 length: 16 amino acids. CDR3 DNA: TGTGCCACCAGCAGAAACAGGGAAGCCGCTGGAAACACCATATATTTT. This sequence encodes CATSRNREAAGNTIYF.

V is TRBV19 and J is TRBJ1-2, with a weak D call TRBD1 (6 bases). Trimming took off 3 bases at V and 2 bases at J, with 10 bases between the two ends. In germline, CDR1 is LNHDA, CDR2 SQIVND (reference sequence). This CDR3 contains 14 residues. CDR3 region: CASSIWTENYGYTF. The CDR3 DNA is TGTGCCAGTAGTATTTGGACAGAGAACTATGGCTACACCTTC.

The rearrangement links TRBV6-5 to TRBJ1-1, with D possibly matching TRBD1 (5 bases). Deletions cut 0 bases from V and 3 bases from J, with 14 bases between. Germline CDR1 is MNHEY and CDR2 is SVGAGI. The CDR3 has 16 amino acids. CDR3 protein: CASSYSFSGIDTEAFF. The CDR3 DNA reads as TGTGCCAGCAGTTACTCGTTTTCAGGGATCGACACTGAAGCTTTCTTT.

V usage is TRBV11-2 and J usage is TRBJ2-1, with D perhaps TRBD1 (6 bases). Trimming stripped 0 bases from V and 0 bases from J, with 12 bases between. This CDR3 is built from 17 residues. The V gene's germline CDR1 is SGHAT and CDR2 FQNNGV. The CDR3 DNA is TGTGCCAGCAGCTTAGAGGGGCAGGACAGCTCCTACAATGAGCAGTTCTTC. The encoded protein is CASSLEGQDSSYNEQFF.

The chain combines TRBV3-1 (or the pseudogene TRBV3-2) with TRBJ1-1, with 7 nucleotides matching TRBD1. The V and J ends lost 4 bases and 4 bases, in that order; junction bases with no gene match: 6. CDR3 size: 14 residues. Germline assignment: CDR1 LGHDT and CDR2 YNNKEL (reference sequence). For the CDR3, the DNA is TGTGCCAGCAGCCGCCAGGGGGGGGGCACTGAAGCTTTCTTT. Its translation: CASSRQGGGTEAFF.

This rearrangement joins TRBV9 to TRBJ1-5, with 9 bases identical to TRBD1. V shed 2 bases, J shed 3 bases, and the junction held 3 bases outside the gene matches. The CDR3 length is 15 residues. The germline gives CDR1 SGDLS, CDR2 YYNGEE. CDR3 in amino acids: CASSVGQGLNQPQHF. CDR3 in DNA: TGTGCCAGCAGCGTGGGACAGGGTCTCAATCAGCCCCAGCATTTT.

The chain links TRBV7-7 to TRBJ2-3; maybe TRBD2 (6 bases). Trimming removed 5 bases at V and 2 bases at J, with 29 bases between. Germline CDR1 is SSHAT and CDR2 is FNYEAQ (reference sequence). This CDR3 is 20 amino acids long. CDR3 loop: CASSPYPAVTSGGDTDTQYF. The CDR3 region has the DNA TGTGCCAGCAGCCCCTACCCCGCCGTGACTAGTGGGGGAGACACAGATACGCAGTATTTT.

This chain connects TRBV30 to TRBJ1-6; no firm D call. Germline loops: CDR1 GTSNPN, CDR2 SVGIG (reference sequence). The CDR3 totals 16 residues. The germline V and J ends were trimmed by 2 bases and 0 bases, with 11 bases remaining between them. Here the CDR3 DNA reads TGTGCCTGGAGTCTTGCGGACCGCTCCTATAATTCACCCCTCCACTTT. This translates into CAWSLADRSYNSPLHF. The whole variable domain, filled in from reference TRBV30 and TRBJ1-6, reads SQTIHQWPATLVQPVGSPLSLECTVEGTSNPNLYWYRQAAGRGLQLLFYSVGIGQISSEVPQNLSASRPQDRQFILSSKKLLLSDSGFYLCAWSLADRSYNSPLHFGNGTRLTVT.

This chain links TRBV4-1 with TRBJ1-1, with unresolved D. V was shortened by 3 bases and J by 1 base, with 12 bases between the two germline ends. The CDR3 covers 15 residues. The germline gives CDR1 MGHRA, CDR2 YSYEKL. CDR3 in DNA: TGCGCCAGCAGCCAGACCCGGGCCGCGAACACTGAAGCTTTCTTT. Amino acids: CASSQTRAANTEAFF.

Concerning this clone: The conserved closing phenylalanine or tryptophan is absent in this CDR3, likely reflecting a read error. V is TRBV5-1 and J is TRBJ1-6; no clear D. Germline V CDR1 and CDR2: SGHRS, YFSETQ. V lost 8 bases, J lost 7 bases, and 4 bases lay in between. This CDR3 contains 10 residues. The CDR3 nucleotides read TGCGCCAGTGGGAATTCACCCCTCCACCTT. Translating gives CASGNSPLHL.

CDR3 coding DNA: TGCGCCAGCAGCCCAGAGCCGGCGAAATTTGCGAACACTGAAGCTTTCTTT. Encoded protein: CASSPEPAKFANTEAFF. The genes are TRBV4-1 and TRBJ1-1; D unclear. In germline, CDR1 is MGHRA, CDR2 YSYEKL. Trimming shortened V by 4 bases and J by 1 base, and 19 bases separated the two germline ends. This CDR3 comprises 17 residues.

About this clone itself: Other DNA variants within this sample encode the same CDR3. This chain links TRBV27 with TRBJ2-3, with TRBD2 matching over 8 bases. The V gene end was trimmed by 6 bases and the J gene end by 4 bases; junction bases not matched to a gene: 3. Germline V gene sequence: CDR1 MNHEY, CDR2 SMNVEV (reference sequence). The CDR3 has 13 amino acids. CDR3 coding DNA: TGTGCCAGCAGGGGACTAGTTGCAGATACGCAGTATTTT. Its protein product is CASRGLVADTQYF.

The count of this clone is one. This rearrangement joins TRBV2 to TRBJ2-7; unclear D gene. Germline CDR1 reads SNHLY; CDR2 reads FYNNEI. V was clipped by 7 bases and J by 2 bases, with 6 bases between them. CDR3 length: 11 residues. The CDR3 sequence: CASKGAYEQYF. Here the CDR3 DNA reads TGTGCCAGCAAAGGTGCCTACGAGCAGTACTTC.

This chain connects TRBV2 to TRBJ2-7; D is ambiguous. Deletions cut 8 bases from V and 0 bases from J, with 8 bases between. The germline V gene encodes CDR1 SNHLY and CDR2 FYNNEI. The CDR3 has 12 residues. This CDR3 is CASVVTSYEQYF. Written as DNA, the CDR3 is TGTGCCAGCGTGGTCACCTCCTACGAGCAGTACTTC.

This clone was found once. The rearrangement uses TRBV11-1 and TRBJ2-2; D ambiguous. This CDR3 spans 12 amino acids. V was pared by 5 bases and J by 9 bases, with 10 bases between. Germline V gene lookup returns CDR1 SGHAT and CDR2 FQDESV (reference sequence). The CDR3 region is CASSVDMRELFF. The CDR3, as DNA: TGTGCCAGCAGCGTAGATATGAGGGAGCTGTTTTTT.

The CDR3 nucleotides are TGTGCCAGCAGCTTAGTGGCAGTCTCCTACAATGAGCAGTTCTTC. Protein sequence: CASSLVAVSYNEQFF. The chain couples TRBV7-9 to TRBJ2-1, with no clear D. The V gene's germline CDR1 is SEHNR and CDR2 FQNEAQ (reference sequence). Trimming cost V 1 base and J 0 bases, with 7 bases left between them. This CDR3 contains 15 residues.

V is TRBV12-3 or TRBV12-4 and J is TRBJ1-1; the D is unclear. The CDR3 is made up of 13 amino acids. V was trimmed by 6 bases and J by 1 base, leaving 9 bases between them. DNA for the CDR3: TGTGCCAGCAGCTACGGGGAGAACACTGAAGCTTTCTTT. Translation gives CASSYGENTEAFF.